The 5 T cell receptor beta chains below were found in one sample sequenced in a study of control samples from healthy donors and cancer patients. Sequenced by immunoSEQ multiplex PCR; TCRdb stores in-frame clones only, minus some. The repertoire shows around 190,000 clones; the top ten hold 2% to 2.5%. Sequenced input: blood. These receptors came from a woman aged 25 to 39 in good health.

The CDR3 loop reads CSASSGISYEQYF. CDR3 nucleotides: TGCAGTGCTAGTTCAGGGATCTCCTACGAGCAGTACTTC. The V and J genes are TRBV20-1 and TRBJ2-7; possibly TRBD1 for D (5 bases). CDR3 length equals 13 residues. V was pared by 3 bases and J by 0 bases, with 9 bases between. CDR1 and CDR2 (germline): DFQATT, SNEGSKA (reference sequence).

The V call is TRBV9, the J call TRBJ1-2, with TRBD1 identical over 7 bases. Germline V gives CDR1 SGDLS, CDR2 YYNGEE. With V trimmed by 0 bases and J by 0 bases, 5 bases remained unmatched. The CDR3 extends over 16 amino acids. The CDR3 DNA sequence: TGTGCCAGCAGCGTAGCTACAGGGGAAGCTAACTATGGCTACACCTTC. Its translation: CASSVATGEANYGYTF.

The chain is built from TRBV21-1 and TRBJ2-3. TRBV21-1 is annotated as a pseudogene. CDR3 length: 12 amino acids. CDR3 residues: CASIKGTDTQYF. DNA of the CDR3: TGTGCCAGCATTAAGGGCACAGATACGCAGTATTTT.

The chain combines TRBV19 with TRBJ1-2; D is perhaps TRBD1 (5 bases). The CDR3 has 16 amino acids. With 5 bases removed from V and 6 bases from J, the gap between germline ends came to 22 bases. Germline lookup yields CDR1 LNHDA and CDR2 SQIVND (reference sequence). The CDR3 is CASSAPGRRRVNGYTF. In DNA, the CDR3 is TGTGCCAGTAGTGCCCCGGGACGCAGGAGAGTAAATGGCTACACCTTC.

The V and J genes are TRBV7-3 and TRBJ1-6; D is undetermined. This CDR3 comprises 14 residues. Germline CDR1 is SGHTA and CDR2 is FQGTGA. With 4 bases removed from V and 0 bases from J, the gap between germline ends came to 4 bases. For the CDR3, the DNA is TGTGCCAGCAGCTCCCCCTCCTATAATTCACCCCTCCACTTT. Amino acids: CASSSPSYNSPLHF.